The 26 T cell receptor beta chains reported below all come from one sample, sequenced in a study of early T cells in non-severe SARS-CoV-2 infection. TCRdb called the 5' RACE reads again in MiXCR, with one record for every CDR3 protein. This sample has 25,000 to 30,000 distinct CDR3 sequences; more than 4% occur once, and the top ten carry approximately 10%. Sequenced material: whole blood. These receptors were taken from an adult who was a healthcare worker with PCR-confirmed SARS-CoV-2 infection or an uninfected control (not recorded which).

This clonotype has a count of ten or more. The chain recombines TRBV3-1 with TRBJ2-7; 11 positions match TRBD2. V lost 0 bases and J lost 3; bases outside the gene matches: 16. CDR3 size: 20 residues. The V gene's germline CDR1 is LGHDT and CDR2 YNNKEL (reference sequence). The CDR3 DNA reads as TGTGCCAGCAGCCAAGATATAGGGCCCGACACTAGCGGGAGAATCTACGAGCAGTACTTC. Protein product: CASSQDIGPDTSGRIYEQYF.

There are many counts of this clonotype. The chain combines TRBV27 with TRBJ2-1, with D unresolved. The CDR3 contains 15 residues. Trimming shortened V by 8 bases and J by 4 bases, and 18 bases separated the two germline ends. Germline CDR1 reads MNHEY; CDR2 reads SMNVEV (reference sequence). CDR3 in DNA: TGTGCCAGCCTGCCCTACTTCTCCAATTACAATGAGCAGTTCTTC. Encoded protein: CASLPYFSNYNEQFF.

This clonotype occurred a few times. The V call is TRBV7-8, the J call TRBJ2-4, with D perhaps matching TRBD1 or TRBD2 (5 bases each). Between the trimmed V and J ends, which lost 1 base and 4 bases, there was a span of 11 bases. In germline, CDR1 is SGHVS, CDR2 FQNEAQ. This CDR3 spans 15 amino acids. CDR3 nucleotides: TGTGCCAGCAGCTTAGACGGGGCAGTAAAAAACATTCAGTACTTC. Translation: CASSLDGAVKNIQYF.

This clonotype was counted once. With a much larger clone just one base away, this may be a read error. This chain links TRBV5-1 with TRBJ2-2; D is unresolved. CDR3 length: 16 residues. Germline V lookup: CDR1 SGHRS, CDR2 YFSETQ. CDR3 DNA: TGCACCAGCAGCTTCCTTTCTCCCTGGAACACCGGGGAGCTGTTTTTT. This codes for CTSSFLSPWNTGELFF.

This clonotype has at least ten counts. The chain joins TRBV6-2 or TRBV6-3 to TRBJ2-2; TRBD2 matches 12 bases. The germline gives CDR1 MNHEY, CDR2 SVGEGT. The CDR3 covers 15 residues. V lost 7 bases and J lost 7; bases outside the gene matches: 7. The CDR3 spells CASTELAGGVGELFF. The CDR3, as DNA: TGTGCCAGCACTGAACTAGCGGGAGGAGTCGGGGAGCTGTTTTTT.

This clonotype was detected ten times or more. The chain employs TRBV7-6 and TRBJ2-1; 8 bases map to TRBD1. The V gene's germline CDR1 is SGHVS and CDR2 FNYEAQ. The V segment lost 3 bases and the J segment 8 bases; nucleotides outside the gene matches: 9. The CDR3 spans 15 residues. The CDR3 region has the DNA TGTGCCAGCAGCTTTACCGGGACAGGAGGCCATGAGCAGTTCTTC. Encoded protein: CASSFTGTGGHEQFF.

The sample holds a few counts of this clonotype. The chain is built from TRBV27 and TRBJ1-1; no definite D call. V shed 6 bases and J shed 0 bases, with 8 bases lying between them. Looked up from germline, CDR1 is MNHEY and CDR2 is SMNVEV (reference sequence). The CDR3 has 13 amino acids. CDR3 sequence (DNA): TGTGCCAGCAGCCCCCCTATGAACACTGAAGCTTTCTTT. Translated, it gives CASSPPMNTEAFF.

This clonotype was seen ten or more times. This chain uses TRBV28 with TRBJ1-1; 7 bases are shared with TRBD1. Unmatched junction bases numbered 4, after V lost 7 bases and J lost 2 bases. The CDR3 is 13 residues long. The germline V gene has CDR1 MDHEN and CDR2 SYDVKM. The CDR3 here is CASTQGVNTEAFF. In DNA form, the CDR3 reads TGTGCCAGCACGCAGGGGGTTAACACTGAAGCTTTCTTT. The full variable domain, rest sourced from reference TRBV28 and TRBJ1-1, is DVKVTQSSRYLVKRTGEKVFLECVQDMDHENMFWYRQDPGLGLRLIYFSYDVKMKEKGDIPEGYSVSREKKERFSLILESASTNQTSMYLCASTQGVNTEAFFGQGTRLTVV.

The sample holds many counts of this clonotype. V and J are TRBV10-3 and TRBJ2-1; 10 bases line up with TRBD2. The CDR3 covers 15 residues. From germline, CDR1 is ENHRY and CDR2 SYGVKD. Trimming removed 6 bases from V and 0 bases from J; junction bases left unmatched: 2. CDR3 bases: TGTGCCATCAGGGCTAGCGGGAGCTCCTACAATGAGCAGTTCTTC. It translates to CAIRASGSSYNEQFF.

This clonotype was picked up many times. The rearrangement links TRBV19 to TRBJ1-2; 7 nucleotides match TRBD1. Germline V gene data show CDR1 as LNHDA and CDR2 as SQIVND (reference sequence). V lost 7 bases, J lost 8 bases, and 10 bases stayed unmatched. The CDR3 contains 13 residues. CDR3 DNA sequence: TGTGCCAGTAACTTTAGACAGGGCGGCGGCTACACCTTC. Translating it yields CASNFRQGGGYTF. The full variable domain, completed using reference TRBV19 and TRBJ1-2, is DGGITQSPKYLFRKEGQNVTLSCEQNLNHDAMYWYRQDPGQGLRLIYYSQIVNDFQKGDIAEGYSVSREKKESFPLTVTSAQKNPTAFYLCASNFRQGGGYTFGSGTRLTVV.

At least ten counts were recorded for this clonotype. V usage is TRBV7-2 and J usage is TRBJ2-7; no reliable D call. The CDR3 extends over 13 amino acids. Trimming took off 2 bases at V and 3 bases at J, with 8 bases between the two ends. Germline V gives CDR1 SGHTA, CDR2 FQGNSA. The CDR3 spells CASSLMGYYEQYF. Here the CDR3 DNA reads TGTGCCAGCAGCTTAATGGGGTACTACGAGCAGTACTTC.

This rearrangement joins TRBV4-2 to TRBJ2-7; weak D call: TRBD2 (6 bases). Germline CDR1 reads LGHNA; CDR2 reads YNFKEQ. Between the trimmed V and J ends, which lost 5 bases and 3 bases, there was a span of 8 bases. The CDR3 covers 12 residues. CDR3 in amino acids: CASSTGGYEQYF. The CDR3, as DNA: TGTGCCAGCAGCACCGGGGGCTACGAGCAGTACTTC.

The chain is built from TRBV5-6 and TRBJ1-1; D possibly corresponds to TRBD1 (6 bases). Looked up from germline, CDR1 is SGHDT and CDR2 is YYEEEE. The CDR3 loop spans 13 amino acids. With 7 bases removed from V and 4 bases from J, the gap between germline ends came to 14 bases. The CDR3 DNA follows: TGTGCCAGCCACAGGGATCTGGCCACTGAAGCTTTCTTT. Translating it yields CASHRDLATEAFF.

This clonotype was seen many times. This sequence joins TRBV27 and TRBJ2-1, with 9 positions matching TRBD1. Germline V gene data show CDR1 as MNHEY and CDR2 as SMNVEV (reference sequence). Trimming cost V 5 bases and J 4 bases; bases outside gene matches: 3. The CDR3 runs to 14 residues. CDR3 coding DNA: TGTGCCAGCAGTACCGGGACAGGGTACAATGAGCAGTTCTTC. Translating it yields CASSTGTGYNEQFF.

The chain recombines TRBV6-2 or TRBV6-3 with TRBJ2-3; D unresolved. This CDR3 comprises 16 residues. CDR1 and CDR2 (germline): MNHEY, SVGEGT. Trimming took 6 bases from V and 3 from J, leaving 19 bases between them. This CDR3 reads CASSLLIGVETDTQYF. Here the CDR3 DNA reads TGTGCCAGCAGCCTTCTAATCGGCGTGGAAACAGATACGCAGTATTTT.

This clonotype showed up many times. This chain connects TRBV7-9 to TRBJ2-1; TRBD2 matches at 7 bases. This CDR3 has 17 residues. The germline CDR1 and CDR2 sequences are SEHNR and FQNEAQ (reference sequence). V lost 1 base and J lost 6; bases outside the gene matches: 12. DNA of the CDR3: TGTGCCAGCAGCTTAGTCGCTAGCGGTCTATCCGTCAATGAGCAGTTCTTC. Its protein is CASSLVASGLSVNEQFF.

This clonotype appeared many times. The chain has TRBV29-1 and TRBJ2-2; 8 nucleotides agree with TRBD2. Germline lookup yields CDR1 SQVTM and CDR2 ANQGSEA. The length of the CDR3 is 13 residues. V gave up 4 bases and J gave up 5 bases; unmatched junction bases: 3. DNA for the CDR3: TGCAGCGTTGGAGCGGGAGTTACCGGGGAGCTGTTTTTT. It translates to CSVGAGVTGELFF.

This clonotype has ten or more counts. The gene calls are TRBV5-5 and TRBJ2-1; D assignment may be TRBD1 or TRBD2 (5 bases each). Germline V gene sequence: CDR1 SGHKS, CDR2 YYEKEE (reference sequence). The V and J ends lost 1 base and 2 bases respectively, with 25 bases between them. The CDR3 contains 20 residues. The CDR3 DNA reads TGTGCCAGCAGCTTGAGTCTAGCAGAGAGGAAACGGGGACCCTACAATGAGCAGTTCTTC. Protein: CASSLSLAERKRGPYNEQFF.

This chain links TRBV28 with TRBJ2-1, with 9 nucleotides matching TRBD2. This CDR3 spans 17 amino acids. V was pared by 4 bases and J by 0 bases, with 7 bases of the junction left unmatched. Germline V lookup: CDR1 MDHEN, CDR2 SYDVKM. The CDR3 protein is CASSYLSGRGSYNEQFF. The DNA for the CDR3 is TGTGCCAGCAGTTACCTTAGCGGGAGAGGCTCCTACAATGAGCAGTTCTTC.

This clonotype was seen a handful of times. The gene calls are TRBV14 and TRBJ2-5; 13 bases match TRBD2. This CDR3 is built from 16 residues. After removal of 2 bases from V and 4 bases from J, the junction contained 4 bases not matched to a gene. Germline CDR1 SGHDN, CDR2 FVKESK. In nucleotides, the CDR3 is TGTGCCAGCAGCCAAACTAGCGGGAGGGGCGGAGAGACCCAGTACTTC. Protein: CASSQTSGRGGETQYF.

The chain has TRBV14 and TRBJ1-4; D not resolved. The CDR3 runs to 14 residues. Germline V gene lookup returns CDR1 SGHDN and CDR2 FVKESK. Trimming left V 0 bases short and J 4 bases short, with 6 bases between. CDR3 coding DNA: TGTGCCAGCAGCCAAGAGCTGTTTAATGAAAAACTGTTTTTT. This sequence encodes CASSQELFNEKLFF.

This clonotype was observed at least ten times. The chain employs TRBV5-6 and TRBJ2-7, with TRBD2 as a possible D gene (6 bases). The CDR3 covers 17 residues. Trimming removed 4 bases from V and 2 bases from J, with 22 bases in between. CDR1 and CDR2 (germline): SGHDT, YYEEEE. The CDR3 coding sequence is TGTGCCAGCAGCCCGGGGGTGGGCCTTTTGAAAACCTACGAGCAGTACTTC. This encodes CASSPGVGLLKTYEQYF.

This clonotype came up many times. V is TRBV27 and J is TRBJ1-5; no clear D. Germline V lookup: CDR1 MNHEY, CDR2 SMNVEV (reference sequence). CDR3 length: 10 amino acids. V was trimmed by 8 bases and J by 9 bases, leaving 8 bases between them. The DNA of the CDR3 is TGTGCCAGCGGCTTTTCGCCCCAGCATTTT. Translated, it gives CASGFSPQHF.

At least ten counts were recorded for this clonotype. The chain joins TRBV5-6 to TRBJ2-1; D tentatively reads TRBD1 or TRBD2 (5 bases each). The CDR3 spans 16 residues. CDR1 SGHDT and CDR2 YYEEEE come from the germline V gene. V was shortened by 4 bases and J by 0 bases, with 14 bases between the two germline ends. CDR3 loop: CASSPEGRPSYNEQFF. Written as DNA, the CDR3 is TGTGCCAGCAGCCCCGAGGGGCGGCCCTCCTACAATGAGCAGTTCTTC.

This clonotype was counted between two and nine times. This chain uses TRBV20-1 with TRBJ2-7; D is undetermined. Trimming stripped 4 bases from V and 0 bases from J, with 1 base between. In germline, CDR1 is DFQATT, CDR2 SNEGSKA (reference sequence). The CDR3 loop spans 10 amino acids. CDR3 nucleotides: TGCAGTGCTACCTCCTACGAGCAGTACTTC. Protein product: CSATSYEQYF.

This clonotype was counted at least ten times. Here the CDR3 reads CASTRENREGAFF. The CDR3 bases are TGCGCCAGCACCAGAGAAAACAGGGAAGGCGCTTTCTTT. The chain uses TRBV10-2 and TRBJ1-1, with a possible D match to TRBD1 (6 bases). CDR3 length: 13 amino acids. Looked up from germline, CDR1 is WSHSY and CDR2 is SAAADI. V was shortened by 7 bases and J by 11 bases, with 20 bases between the two germline ends.